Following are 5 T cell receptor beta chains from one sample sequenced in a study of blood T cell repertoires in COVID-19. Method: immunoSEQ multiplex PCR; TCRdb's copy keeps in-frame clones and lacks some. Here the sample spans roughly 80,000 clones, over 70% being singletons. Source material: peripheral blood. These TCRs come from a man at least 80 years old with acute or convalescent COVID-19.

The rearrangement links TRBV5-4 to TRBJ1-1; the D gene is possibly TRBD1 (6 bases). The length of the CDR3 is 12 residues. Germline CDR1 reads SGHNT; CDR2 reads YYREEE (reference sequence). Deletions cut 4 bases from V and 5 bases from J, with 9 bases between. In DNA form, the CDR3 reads TGTGCCAGCAGCAAAACAGGGACTGAAGCTTTCTTT. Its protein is CASSKTGTEAFF.

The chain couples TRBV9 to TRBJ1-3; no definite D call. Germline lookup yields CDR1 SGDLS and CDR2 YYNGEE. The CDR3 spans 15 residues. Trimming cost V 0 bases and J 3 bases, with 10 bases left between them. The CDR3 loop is CASSVDLGSGNTIYF. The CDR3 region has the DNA TGTGCCAGCAGCGTAGATCTTGGCAGTGGAAACACCATATATTTT.

This CDR3 reads CASSLNPGANVLTF. CDR3 DNA: TGTGCCAGCTCACTGAACCCTGGGGCCAACGTCCTGACTTTC. The chain couples TRBV2 to TRBJ2-6; the D is unclear. V lost 8 bases and J 2 bases, leaving 10 bases between the germline ends. Germline CDR1 reads SNHLY; CDR2 reads FYNNEI. The CDR3 extends over 14 amino acids.

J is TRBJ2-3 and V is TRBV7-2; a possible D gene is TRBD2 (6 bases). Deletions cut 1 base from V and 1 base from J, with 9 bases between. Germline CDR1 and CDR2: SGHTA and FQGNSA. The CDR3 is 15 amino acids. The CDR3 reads CASSLGGVGTDTQYF. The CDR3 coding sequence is TGTGCCAGCAGCTTAGGCGGGGTAGGCACAGATACGCAGTATTTT.

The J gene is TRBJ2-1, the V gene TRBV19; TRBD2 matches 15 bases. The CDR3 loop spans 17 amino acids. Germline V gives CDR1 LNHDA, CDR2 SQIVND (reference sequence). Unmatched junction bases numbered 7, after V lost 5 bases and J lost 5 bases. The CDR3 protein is CASSDGTSGGRHNEQFF. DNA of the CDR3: TGTGCCAGTAGTGATGGGACTAGCGGGGGGCGACACAATGAGCAGTTCTTC.